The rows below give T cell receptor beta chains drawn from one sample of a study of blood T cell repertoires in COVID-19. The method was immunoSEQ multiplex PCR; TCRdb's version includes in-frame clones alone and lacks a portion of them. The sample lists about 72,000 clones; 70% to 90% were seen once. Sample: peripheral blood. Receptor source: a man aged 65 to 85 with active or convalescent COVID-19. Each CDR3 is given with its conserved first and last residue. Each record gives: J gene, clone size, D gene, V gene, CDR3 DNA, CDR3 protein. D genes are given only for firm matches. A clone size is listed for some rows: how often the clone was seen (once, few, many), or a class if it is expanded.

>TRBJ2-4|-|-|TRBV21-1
TGTGCCTGCTTCAGAACGTTAGCCAAAAACATTCAGTACTTC
CACFRTLAKNIQYF
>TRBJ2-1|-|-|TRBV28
TGTGCCAGCAGATCACATGGAGGGCCCAATGAGCAGTTCTTC
CASRSHGGPNEQFF
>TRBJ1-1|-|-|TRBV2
TGTGCCAGCAGTGAGGTTGGTAAACCTATGAACACTGAAGCTTTCTTT
CASSEVGKPMNTEAFF
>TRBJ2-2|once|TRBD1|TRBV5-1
TGCGCCAGCAGCGCGGACAGGCCGAACACCGGGGAGCTGTTTTTT
CASSADRPNTGELFF
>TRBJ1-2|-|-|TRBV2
TGTGCCAGCAGCGTGGCAGGGTATGGCGGCTACACCTTC
CASSVAGYGGYTF
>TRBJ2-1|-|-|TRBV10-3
TGTGCCATCAGTGACAGAAACAATGAGCAGTTCTTC
CAISDRNNEQFF
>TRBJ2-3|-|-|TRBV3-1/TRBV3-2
TGTGCCAGCAGCCAATCCCAAGATACGCAGTATTTT
CASSQSQDTQYF
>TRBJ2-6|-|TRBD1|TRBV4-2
TGTGCCAGCAGCAAAGGGACAGCTATACTACGTAACTCTGGTGGGGCCAACGTCCTGACTTTC
CASSKGTAILRNSGGANVLTF
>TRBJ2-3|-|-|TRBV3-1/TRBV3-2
TGTGCCAGCAGCCAAGAAGGCGGGACGAGCAACTACACAGATACGCAGTATTTT
CASSQEGGTSNYTDTQYF
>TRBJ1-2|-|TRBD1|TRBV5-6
TGTGCCAGCAGCAGGAAGGGGGCCGACTATGGCTACACCTTC
CASSRKGADYGYTF